The 4 T cell receptor beta chains given below trace back to one sample, sequenced in a study of cytomegalovirus exposure and HLA in healthy donors. The primer mix had 60 Vbeta and 13 Jbeta primers. Using immunoSEQ multiplex PCR, the repertoire was profiled, and TCRdb retains in-frame clones only, with some absent. This sample has 220,000 or so clones, with approximately 82% found just once. Sequencing used PBMCs. Source of these receptors: a male donor in good health and CMV-seronegative.

This sequence joins TRBV4-1 and TRBJ1-3, with no clear D. The V gene lost 2 bases and the J gene lost 1 base, with 6 bases spanning the gap. Germline assignment: CDR1 MGHRA and CDR2 YSYEKL. The CDR3 runs 14 residues. For the CDR3, the DNA is TGCGCCAGCAGCCAACCGGGGTCTGGAAACACCATATATTTT. Protein: CASSQPGSGNTIYF.

Only a few counts were recorded for this clone. This may arise from a read error, as a much more abundant clone is one base away. The V and J genes are TRBV9 and TRBJ2-3; 9 bases are shared with TRBD2. Germline CDR1 SGDLS, CDR2 YYNGEE. The CDR3 spans 15 residues. V shed 5 bases, J shed 0 bases, and the junction held 4 bases outside the gene matches. DNA for the CDR3: TGTGCCAGCAGTCTTACTAGCGGGAGCACAGATACGCAGTATTTT. It specifies CASSLTSGSTDTQYF.

The rearrangement joins TRBV9 to TRBJ2-7, with 10 nucleotides matching TRBD1. V lost 4 bases and J lost 2; bases outside the gene matches: 3. The CDR3 runs 14 residues. Looked up from germline, CDR1 is SGDLS and CDR2 is YYNGEE. The DNA of the CDR3 is TGTGCCAGCAGCTCGGGACAGGGGACCTACGAGCAGTACTTC. Its translation: CASSSGQGTYEQYF. The whole variable domain, remainder taken from reference TRBV9 and TRBJ2-7, is DSGVTQTPKHLITATGQRVTLRCSPRSGDLSVYWYQQSLDQGLQFLIQYYNGEERAKGNILERFSAQQFPDLHSELNLSSLELGDSALYFCASSSGQGTYEQYFGPGTRLTVT.

V gene TRBV7-8 combines with J gene TRBJ2-7; 9 nucleotides agree with TRBD2. The germline V gene encodes CDR1 SGHVS and CDR2 FQNEAQ. This CDR3 is 15 amino acids long. V lost 4 bases and J lost 8; bases outside the gene matches: 12. CDR3 in amino acids: CASSWGGLAGSKQYF. The DNA of the CDR3 is TGTGCCAGCAGCTGGGGGGGGCTAGCGGGGTCGAAGCAGTACTTC.